This T cell receptor beta chain was sequenced for a study of blood T cell repertoires in COVID-19. In germline, CDR1 is SGHRS, CDR2 YFSETQ. The CDR3 consists of 14 residues. V shed 4 bases and J shed 7 bases, with 17 bases lying between them. Under the authors' procedure: Amplification of reference gene primers was used by the study to estimate nucleated cell counts. Some clones are missing from TCRdb's copy, which holds only in-frame ones; the method was immunoSEQ multiplex PCR. The V and J calls and clone size were taken over from that table, and D and trimming were inferred from the DNA. The repertoire consists of over 200,000 clones, with 80% to 90% occurring once and the leading ten covering around 6%.

The sequencing input was peripheral blood. The chain employs TRBV5-1 and TRBJ1-1; weak D call: TRBD1 (6 bases). The sequence was obtained from an elderly man with acute or convalescent COVID-19. The DNA for the CDR3 is TGCGCCAGCAGCCAGCCTTCGCCGACAGGTGAAGCTTTCTTT. Translation: CASSQPSPTGEAFF. The full variable domain, in which reference TRBV5-1 and TRBJ1-1 provide the parts outside the CDR3, is KAGVTQTPRYLIKTRGQQVTLSCSPISGHRSVSWYQQTPGQGLQFLFEYFSETQRNKGNFPGRFSGRQFSNSRSEMNVSTLELGDSALYLCASSQPSPTGEAFFGQGTRLTVV.